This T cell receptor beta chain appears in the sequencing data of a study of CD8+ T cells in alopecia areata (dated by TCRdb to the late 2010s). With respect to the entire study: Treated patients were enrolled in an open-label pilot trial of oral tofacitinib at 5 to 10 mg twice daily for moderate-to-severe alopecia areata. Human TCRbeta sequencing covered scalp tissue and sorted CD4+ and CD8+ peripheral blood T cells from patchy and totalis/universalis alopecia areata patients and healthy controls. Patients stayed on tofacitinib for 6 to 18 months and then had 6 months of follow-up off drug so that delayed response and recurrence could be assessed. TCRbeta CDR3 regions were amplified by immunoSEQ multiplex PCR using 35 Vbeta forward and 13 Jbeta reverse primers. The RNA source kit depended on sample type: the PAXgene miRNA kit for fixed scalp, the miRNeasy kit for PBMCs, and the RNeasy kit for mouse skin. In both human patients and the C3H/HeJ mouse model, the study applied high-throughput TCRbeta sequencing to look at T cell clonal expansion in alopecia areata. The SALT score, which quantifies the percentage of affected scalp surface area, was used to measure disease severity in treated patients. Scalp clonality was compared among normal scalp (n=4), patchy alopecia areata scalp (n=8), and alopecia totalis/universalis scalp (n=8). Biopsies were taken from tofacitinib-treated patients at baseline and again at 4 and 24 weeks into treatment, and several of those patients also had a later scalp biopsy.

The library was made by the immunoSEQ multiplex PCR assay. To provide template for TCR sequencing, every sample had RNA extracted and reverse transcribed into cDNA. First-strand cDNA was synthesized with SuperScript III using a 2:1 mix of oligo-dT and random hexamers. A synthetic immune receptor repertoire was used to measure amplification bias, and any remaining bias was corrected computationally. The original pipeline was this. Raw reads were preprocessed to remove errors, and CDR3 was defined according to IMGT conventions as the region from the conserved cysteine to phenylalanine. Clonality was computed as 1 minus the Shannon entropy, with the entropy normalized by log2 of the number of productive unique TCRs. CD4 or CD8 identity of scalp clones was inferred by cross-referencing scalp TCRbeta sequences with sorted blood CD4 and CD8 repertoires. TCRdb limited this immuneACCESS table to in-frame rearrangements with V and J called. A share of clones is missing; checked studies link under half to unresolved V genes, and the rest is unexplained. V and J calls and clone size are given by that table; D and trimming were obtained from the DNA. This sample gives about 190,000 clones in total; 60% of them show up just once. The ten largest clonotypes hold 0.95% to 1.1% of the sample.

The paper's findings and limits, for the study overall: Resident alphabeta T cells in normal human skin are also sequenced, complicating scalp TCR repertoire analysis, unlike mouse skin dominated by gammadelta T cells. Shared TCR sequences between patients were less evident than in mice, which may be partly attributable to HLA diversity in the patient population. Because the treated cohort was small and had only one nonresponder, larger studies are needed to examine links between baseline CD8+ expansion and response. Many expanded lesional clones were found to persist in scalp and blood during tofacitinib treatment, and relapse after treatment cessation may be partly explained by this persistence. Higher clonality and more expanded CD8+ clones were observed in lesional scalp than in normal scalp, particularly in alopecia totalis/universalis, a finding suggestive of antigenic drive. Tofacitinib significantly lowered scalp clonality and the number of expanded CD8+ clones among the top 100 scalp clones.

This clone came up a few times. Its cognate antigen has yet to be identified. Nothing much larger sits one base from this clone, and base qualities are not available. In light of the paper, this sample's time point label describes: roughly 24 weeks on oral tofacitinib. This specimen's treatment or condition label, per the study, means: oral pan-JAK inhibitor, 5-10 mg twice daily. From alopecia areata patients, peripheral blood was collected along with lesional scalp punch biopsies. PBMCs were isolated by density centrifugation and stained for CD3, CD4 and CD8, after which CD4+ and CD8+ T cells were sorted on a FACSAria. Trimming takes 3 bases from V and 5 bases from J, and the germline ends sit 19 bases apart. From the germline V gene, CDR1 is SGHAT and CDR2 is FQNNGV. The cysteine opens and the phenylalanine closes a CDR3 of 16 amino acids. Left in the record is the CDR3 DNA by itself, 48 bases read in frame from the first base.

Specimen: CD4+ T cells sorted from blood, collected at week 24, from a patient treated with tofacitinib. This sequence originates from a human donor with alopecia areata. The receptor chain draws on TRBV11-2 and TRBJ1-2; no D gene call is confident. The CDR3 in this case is CASSLVGLQVGYGYTF. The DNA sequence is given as TGTGCCAGCAGCTTGGTGGGCCTCCAAGTAGGGTATGGCTACACCTTC. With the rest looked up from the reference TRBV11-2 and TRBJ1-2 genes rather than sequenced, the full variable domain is EAGVAQSPRYKIIEKRQSVAFWCNPISGHATLYWYQQILGQGPKLLIQFQNNGVVDDSQLPKDRFSAERLKGVDSTLKIQPAKLEDSAVYLCASSLVGLQVGYGYTFGSGTRLTVV.